There are a few counts of the clone carrying this TCR beta chain. This sample was included in a study of chronic HIV infection and antiretroviral therapy. TCRdb analysed the 5' RACE reads with MiXCR anew, one entry per CDR3 protein. The data hold about 38,000 distinct CDR3 sequences, with 8.2% observed a single time. The CDR3 has 14 residues. Looked up from germline, CDR1 is MDHEN and CDR2 is SYDVKM. V was clipped by 10 bases and J by 2 bases, with 18 bases between them. The clonotype comes from an adult who had HIV and had not received antiretroviral therapy, or was an uninfected healthy control (not recorded which). The V gene is TRBV28, the J gene TRBJ2-7, with D perhaps TRBD2 (5 bases). Sequenced input: peripheral blood. The CDR3 spells CAIKRTMGAYEQYF. CDR3 DNA sequence: TGTGCCATCAAGAGAACAATGGGAGCCTACGAGCAGTACTTC.